The source of this T cell receptor (beta chain) is a study of cytomegalovirus exposure and HLA in healthy donors. Regarding the study as a whole: Confirmation was obtained in vitro that a few CMV-associated chains are specific for CMV antigens. Most TCRs appeared rarely, but some public TCRs recurred in many donors.

As to this clone: As yet, its antigen is unknown.

This CDR3 has 17 residues. CDR1 and CDR2 (germline): MNHEY, SMNVEV (reference sequence). Trimming removed 4 bases from V and 2 bases from J; junction bases left unmatched: 8. The PCR was carried out with 60 Vbeta primers and 13 Jbeta primers. Some clones are missing from TCRdb's copy, which holds only in-frame ones; the method was immunoSEQ multiplex PCR. The repertoire consists of 75,000 to 90,000 clones, with 65% to 80% occurring once and the leading ten covering roughly 13%. Sequenced material: PBMCs. The sequence was obtained from a human donor in good health. The V gene is TRBV27, the J gene TRBJ2-5, with 12 bases matching TRBD2. The CDR3 here is CASSSLAGGTGQETQYF. The CDR3 region has the DNA TGTGCCAGCAGTTCCCTAGCGGGGGGGACAGGACAAGAGACCCAGTACTTC.